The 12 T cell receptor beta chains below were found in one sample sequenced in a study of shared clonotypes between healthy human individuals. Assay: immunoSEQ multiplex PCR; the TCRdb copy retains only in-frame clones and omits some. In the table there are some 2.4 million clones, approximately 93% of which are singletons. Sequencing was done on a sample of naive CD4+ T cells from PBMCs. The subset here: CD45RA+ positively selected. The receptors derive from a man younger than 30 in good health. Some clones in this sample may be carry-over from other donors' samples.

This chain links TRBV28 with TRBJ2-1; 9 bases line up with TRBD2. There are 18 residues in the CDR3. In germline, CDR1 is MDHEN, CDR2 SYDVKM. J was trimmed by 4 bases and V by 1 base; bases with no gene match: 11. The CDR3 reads CASSLSAWSSGIYNEQFF. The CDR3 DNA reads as TGTGCCAGCAGTTTATCTGCGTGGTCTAGCGGGATTTACAATGAGCAGTTCTTC.

CDR3 amino acids: CASSYSASSYEQYF. For the CDR3, the DNA is TGTGCCAGCAGTTACTCGGCCTCCTCCTACGAGCAGTACTTC. V and J are TRBV6-6 and TRBJ2-7; D is ambiguous. This CDR3 contains 14 residues. From germline, CDR1 is MNHNY and CDR2 SVGAGI (reference sequence). V shed 0 bases and J shed 0 bases, with 6 bases lying between them.

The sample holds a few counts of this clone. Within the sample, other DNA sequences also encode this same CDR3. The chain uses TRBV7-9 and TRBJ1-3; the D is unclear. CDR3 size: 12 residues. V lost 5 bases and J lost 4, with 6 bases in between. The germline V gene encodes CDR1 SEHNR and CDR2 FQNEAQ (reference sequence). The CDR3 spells CASSRGGNTIYF. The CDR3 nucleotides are TGTGCCAGCAGCCGAGGGGGAAACACCATATATTTT.

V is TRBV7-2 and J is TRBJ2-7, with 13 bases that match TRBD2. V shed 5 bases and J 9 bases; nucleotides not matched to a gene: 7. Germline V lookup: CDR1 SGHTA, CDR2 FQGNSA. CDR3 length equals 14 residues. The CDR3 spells CASSLGTSGNGQYF. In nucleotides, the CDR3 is TGTGCCAGCAGCCTCGGGACTAGCGGGAATGGGCAGTACTTC. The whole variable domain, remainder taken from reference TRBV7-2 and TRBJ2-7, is GAGVSQSPSNKVTEKGKDVELRCDPISGHTALYWYRQSLGQGLEFLIYFQGNSAPDKSGLPSDRFSAERTGGSVSTLTIQRTQQEDSAVYLCASSLGTSGNGQYFGPGTRLTVT.

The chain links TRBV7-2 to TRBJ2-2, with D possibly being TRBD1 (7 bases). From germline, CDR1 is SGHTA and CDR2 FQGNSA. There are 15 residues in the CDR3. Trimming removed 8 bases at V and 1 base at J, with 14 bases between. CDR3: CASPQGGWNTGELFF. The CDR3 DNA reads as TGTGCCAGCCCCCAGGGGGGATGGAACACCGGGGAGCTGTTTTTT.

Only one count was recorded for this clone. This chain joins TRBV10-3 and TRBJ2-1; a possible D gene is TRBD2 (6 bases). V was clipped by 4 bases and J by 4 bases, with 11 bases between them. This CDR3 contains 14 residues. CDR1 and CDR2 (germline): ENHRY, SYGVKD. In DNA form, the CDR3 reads TGTGCCATCAGTGGAGGGACTGGTTACAATGAGCAGTTCTTC. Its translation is CAISGGTGYNEQFF.

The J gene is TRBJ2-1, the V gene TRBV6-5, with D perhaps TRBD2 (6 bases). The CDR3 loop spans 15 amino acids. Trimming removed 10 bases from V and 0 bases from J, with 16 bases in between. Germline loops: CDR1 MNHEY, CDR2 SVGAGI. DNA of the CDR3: TGTGCCATCAGAAAGGACTACCGCTCCTACAATGAGCAGTTCTTC. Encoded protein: CAIRKDYRSYNEQFF.

As DNA, the CDR3 is TGTGCCAGCAGTACCCCCGGGACTAGCGGGTATAGGGCAGATACGCAGTATTTT. Its translation: CASSTPGTSGYRADTQYF. The V gene is TRBV28, the J gene TRBJ2-3; 12 nucleotides match TRBD2. The CDR3 totals 18 residues. The V and J ends lost 5 bases and 4 bases, in that order; junction bases with no gene match: 13. CDR1 and CDR2 from the germline V gene are MDHEN and SYDVKM.

The CDR3 spells CARRAGDWTEAFF. Here the CDR3 DNA reads TGTGCCCGCCGGGCAGGGGATTGGACTGAAGCTTTCTTT. The chain combines TRBV30 with TRBJ1-1; D may be TRBD1 (6 bases). The CDR3 consists of 13 residues. Trimming shortened V by 8 bases and J by 5 bases, and 18 bases separated the two germline ends. The germline CDR1 and CDR2 sequences are GTSNPN and SVGIG (reference sequence).

CDR3 region: CSVEWGSNSGNTIYF. The CDR3 DNA reads TGCAGCGTTGAATGGGGCAGCAACTCTGGAAACACCATATATTTT. The genes are TRBV29-1 and TRBJ1-3; TRBD1 is a possible D gene (5 bases). Germline-derived CDR1 and CDR2 are SQVTM and ANQGSEA. The CDR3 consists of 15 residues. The ends were cut back, 2 bases at V and 0 bases at J, with 11 bases in the middle.

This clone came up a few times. This chain's CDR3 is CASSYLAGRGYTF. CDR3 DNA: TGTGCCAGCAGTTACCTCGCAGGGCGAGGCTACACCTTC. The chain links TRBV6-5 to TRBJ1-2, with D possibly TRBD1 on 5 matching bases. The germline V gene has CDR1 MNHEY and CDR2 SVGAGI. This CDR3 is built from 13 residues. The germline V and J ends were trimmed by 2 bases and 8 bases, with 12 bases remaining between them.

Here the CDR3 reads CASSQQPGLAKGELFF. CDR3 in DNA: TGCGCCAGCAGCCAACAACCGGGACTAGCGAAAGGGGAGCTGTTTTTT. This rearrangement joins TRBV4-1 to TRBJ2-2; 10 bases are shared with TRBD2. CDR3 length equals 16 residues. V lost 2 bases, J lost 8 bases, and 8 bases stayed unmatched. Germline V gene sequence: CDR1 MGHRA, CDR2 YSYEKL.